The 28 T cell receptor beta chains below were found in one sample sequenced in a study of cytomegalovirus exposure and HLA in healthy donors. The table came from immunoSEQ multiplex PCR; TCRdb's copy has only in-frame clones and leaves some out. The sample yields 150,000 to 200,000 clones, 88% seen once. Sample: PBMCs. The receptors were sampled from a man aged 18 to 30 in good health and CMV-seronegative.

V and J are TRBV5-6 and TRBJ2-7; D possibly corresponds to TRBD1 (6 bases). Trimming took 5 bases from V and 2 from J, leaving 17 bases between them. This CDR3 is 15 amino acids long. In germline, CDR1 is SGHDT, CDR2 YYEEEE. The CDR3 is CASRNEFQGTYEQYF. In DNA form, the CDR3 reads TGTGCCAGCAGAAATGAATTTCAGGGGACCTACGAGCAGTACTTC.

This sequence joins TRBV14 and TRBJ1-1, with D possibly TRBD1 on 5 matching bases. The V and J ends lost 4 bases and 4 bases respectively, with 10 bases between them. The CDR3 is 13 amino acids. Germline CDR1 is SGHDN and CDR2 is FVKESK. In nucleotides, the CDR3 is TGTGCCAGCAGCCTCGGGGGTGGCACTGAAGCTTTCTTT. Amino acids: CASSLGGGTEAFF.

The rearrangement joins TRBV5-4 to TRBJ2-2, with 10 bases fitting TRBD2. Germline lookup yields CDR1 SGHNT and CDR2 YYREEE (reference sequence). V lost 4 bases, J lost 6 bases, and 12 bases stayed unmatched. The CDR3 sequence is 17 residues long. Written as DNA, the CDR3 is TGTGCCAGCAGCCCGGCGACCGCTAGCGGGGGTTCCGGGGAGCTGTTTTTT. This encodes CASSPATASGGSGELFF.

The chain is built from TRBV29-1 and TRBJ1-2; TRBD1 matches 8 bases. After removal of 4 bases from V and 4 bases from J, the junction contained 2 bases not matched to a gene. The CDR3 contains 12 residues. In germline, CDR1 is SQVTM, CDR2 ANQGSEA. In DNA form, the CDR3 reads TGCAGCGTTGGAGACAGGGGCTATGGCTACACCTTC. It yields the protein CSVGDRGYGYTF.

The chain recombines TRBV19 with TRBJ2-1, with 11 positions matching TRBD1. The germline gives CDR1 LNHDA, CDR2 SQIVND (reference sequence). The J segment lost 4 bases and the V segment lost 4 bases, leaving 3 bases of the junction unmatched. The CDR3 is made up of 15 amino acids. The CDR3 loop is CASSTGTGGYNEQFF. For the CDR3, the DNA is TGTGCCAGTAGTACCGGGACAGGGGGTTACAATGAGCAGTTCTTC.

The chain is built from TRBV27 and TRBJ2-1; 8 bases are shared with TRBD2. V trimming: 8 bases; J trimming: 5 bases; junction bases outside the gene matches: 8. Germline V gene data show CDR1 as MNHEY and CDR2 as SMNVEV (reference sequence). There are 14 residues in the CDR3. CDR3 protein: CASRGAGGNNEQFF. CDR3 nucleotide sequence: TGTGCCAGCCGAGGGGCGGGGGGTAACAATGAGCAGTTCTTC.

The V and J genes are TRBV28 and TRBJ2-7; TRBD2 matches 7 bases. The CDR3 has 15 amino acids. V lost 4 bases and J lost 3; bases outside the gene matches: 9. The germline gives CDR1 MDHEN, CDR2 SYDVKM. CDR3 coding DNA: TGTGCCAGCAGTTCCCTGGCTAGCGGCCTCTACGAGCAGTACTTC. It specifies CASSSLASGLYEQYF.

The V call is TRBV19, the J call TRBJ2-2, with TRBD2 matching over 7 bases. Germline lookup yields CDR1 LNHDA and CDR2 SQIVND (reference sequence). V gave up 6 bases and J gave up 2 bases; unmatched junction bases: 6. The CDR3 is 15 amino acids. The CDR3, as DNA: TGTGCCAGTAGATCTACTAGCGTTAACACCGGGGAGCTGTTTTTT. It specifies CASRSTSVNTGELFF. The full variable domain, in which reference TRBV19 and TRBJ2-2 provide the parts outside the CDR3, is DGGITQSPKYLFRKEGQNVTLSCEQNLNHDAMYWYRQDPGQGLRLIYYSQIVNDFQKGDIAEGYSVSREKKESFPLTVTSAQKNPTAFYLCASRSTSVNTGELFFGEGSRLTVL.

The chain links TRBV27 to TRBJ2-2; D gene unclear. This CDR3 contains 12 residues. The V end was cut by 7 bases, the J end by 7 bases, with 10 bases between. Germline V CDR1 and CDR2: MNHEY, SMNVEV (reference sequence). CDR3 residues: CASTHRGGELFF. The CDR3 DNA reads as TGTGCCAGCACCCACCGAGGCGGGGAGCTGTTTTTT.

The gene calls are TRBV11-2 and TRBJ2-2; TRBD1 is a possible D gene (6 bases). Germline V gene sequence: CDR1 SGHAT, CDR2 FQNNGV. V was cut by 6 bases and J by 5 bases, with 16 bases left in between. This CDR3 region has 15 residues. The CDR3 region is CASSYRERRTGELFF. As DNA, the CDR3 is TGTGCCAGCAGTTACAGGGAAAGGCGGACCGGGGAGCTGTTTTTT.

The gene calls are TRBV5-1 and TRBJ1-1, with 7 bases identical to TRBD1. This CDR3 is built from 15 residues. Germline V gene lookup returns CDR1 SGHRS and CDR2 YFSETQ. Trimming took 1 base from V and 4 from J; bases not matched to a gene: 7. CDR3 protein: CASSLTDREVTEAFF. DNA of the CDR3: TGCGCCAGCAGCTTGACTGACAGGGAGGTCACTGAAGCTTTCTTT.

The chain couples TRBV6-5 to TRBJ2-3; 11 nucleotides match TRBD1. This CDR3 contains 15 residues. The V gene end was trimmed by 6 bases and the J gene end by 4 bases; junction bases not matched to a gene: 6. The V gene's germline CDR1 is MNHEY and CDR2 SVGAGI. CDR3: CASSAGTGGADTQYF. CDR3 DNA: TGTGCCAGCAGCGCCGGGACAGGGGGAGCAGATACGCAGTATTTT.

The rearrangement joins TRBV15 to TRBJ1-4; D ambiguous. Germline CDR1 LNHNV, CDR2 YYDKDF (reference sequence). The CDR3 contains 14 residues. Trimming left V 3 bases short and J 4 bases short, with 9 bases between. CDR3 nucleotides: TGTGCCACCAGCAGTTACCGGGATAATGAAAAACTGTTTTTT. The encoded protein is CATSSYRDNEKLFF. Complete variable domain (other parts from reference TRBV15 and TRBJ1-4): DAMVIQNPRYQVTQFGKPVTLSCSQTLNHNVMYWYQQKSSQAPKLLFHYYDKDFNNEADTPDNFQSRRPNTSFCFLDIRSPGLGDTAMYLCATSSYRDNEKLFFGSGTQLSVL.

This clone was seen only once. The genes are TRBV5-1 and TRBJ2-5; D gene uncertain. This CDR3 comprises 14 residues. Germline-derived CDR1 and CDR2 are SGHRS and YFSETQ. V dropped 0 bases and J dropped 1 base, with 7 bases sitting between them. As DNA, the CDR3 is TGCGCCAGCAGCTTGGAACATTTCCAAGAGACCCAGTACTTC. Translated: CASSLEHFQETQYF.

This clone was observed a single time. The V and J genes are TRBV6-5 and TRBJ2-7; 9 nucleotides line up with TRBD1. Losses at the gene ends were 5 bases for V and 5 bases for J; bases not matched to a gene: 10. CDR3 size: 15 residues. Germline assignment: CDR1 MNHEY and CDR2 SVGAGI. The CDR3 nucleotides read TGTGCCAGCAGTAAATGGGGACAGGGCGGCGACGAGCAGTACGTC. It codes for CASSKWGQGGDEQYV.

The genes are TRBV19 and TRBJ2-1, with 12 bases that match TRBD2. The CDR3 extends over 18 amino acids. CDR1 and CDR2 (germline): LNHDA, SQIVND (reference sequence). The V segment lost 3 bases and the J segment 7 bases; nucleotides outside the gene matches: 13. In DNA, the CDR3 is TGTGCCAGTAGTATGTCCAAGACTAGCGGGGGACCGAGGAATGAGCAGTTCTTC. Translating it yields CASSMSKTSGGPRNEQFF.

The CDR3 DNA reads TGTGCCAGCTCACCCTTGGACAGTACCTACGAGCAGTACTTC. Translated, it gives CASSPLDSTYEQYF. The chain employs TRBV18 and TRBJ2-7; weak D call: TRBD1 (6 bases). In germline, CDR1 is KGHSH, CDR2 LQKENI. The CDR3 sequence is 14 residues long. V lost 3 bases, J lost 2 bases, and 11 bases lay in between.

The chain carries TRBV4-3 and TRBJ2-2; D may be TRBD2 (6 bases). The length of the CDR3 is 16 residues. The germline gives CDR1 LGHNA, CDR2 YSLEER. Deletions cut 0 bases from V and 5 bases from J, with 13 bases between. The CDR3 is CASSQEGLALTGELFF. The CDR3 region has the DNA TGCGCCAGCAGCCAAGAAGGCCTAGCGCTGACCGGGGAGCTGTTTTTT.

CDR3: CAWSGSADTQYF. The CDR3 DNA is TGTGCCTGGAGTGGTAGTGCAGATACGCAGTATTTT. The chain employs TRBV30 and TRBJ2-3; unclear D gene. There are 12 residues in the CDR3. The V gene lost 1 base and the J gene lost 4 bases, with 6 bases spanning the gap. In germline, CDR1 is GTSNPN, CDR2 SVGIG (reference sequence).

V and J are TRBV29-1 and TRBJ2-5; TRBD2 aligns across 7 bases. Unmatched junction bases numbered 9, after V lost 3 bases and J lost 5 bases. From germline, CDR1 is SQVTM and CDR2 ANQGSEA. The CDR3 is made up of 14 amino acids. For the CDR3, the DNA is TGCAGCGTTGACGGGGAGGGGTTCGGCGAGACCCAGTACTTC. It codes for CSVDGEGFGETQYF.

The chain has TRBV6-1 and TRBJ1-1; D is unresolved. The V and J ends lost 6 bases and 0 bases respectively, with 8 bases between them. The germline V gene has CDR1 MNHNS and CDR2 SASEGT. This CDR3 is built from 13 residues. The CDR3 reads CASSPYMNTEAFF. The CDR3 DNA follows: TGTGCCAGCAGCCCTTACATGAACACTGAAGCTTTCTTT.

This clone appeared once. The V call is TRBV4-2, the J call TRBJ2-1, with 11 bases matching TRBD2. Germline CDR1 and CDR2: LGHNA and YNFKEQ. V was clipped by 3 bases and J by 11 bases; unmatched bases: 12. This CDR3 has 16 residues. CDR3 region: CASSQELAGGPIKQFF. The CDR3 DNA is TGTGCCAGCAGCCAGGAATTAGCGGGGGGGCCCATTAAGCAGTTCTTC.

The chain couples TRBV4-1 to TRBJ2-7; D possibly corresponds to TRBD2 (6 bases). Between the trimmed V and J ends, which lost 4 bases and 0 bases, there was a span of 10 bases. Germline V CDR1 and CDR2: MGHRA, YSYEKL. There are 14 residues in the CDR3. The CDR3 DNA is TGCGCCAGCAGCCGAGGAGGGAGCTCCTACGAGCAGTACTTC. It encodes CASSRGGSSYEQYF.

The rearrangement links TRBV19 to TRBJ2-1; D is uncertain. The CDR3 covers 13 residues. CDR1 and CDR2 (germline): LNHDA, SQIVND (reference sequence). Deletions cut 1 base from V and 5 bases from J, with 6 bases between. CDR3 nucleotides: TGTGCCAGTAGTATAGGCGGTGACAATGAGCAGTTCTTC. Its translation is CASSIGGDNEQFF.

The J gene is TRBJ1-2, the V gene TRBV9; 8 bases map to TRBD1. The V and J ends lost 0 bases and 8 bases, in that order; junction bases with no gene match: 12. This CDR3 has 16 residues. CDR1 is SGDLS and CDR2 is YYNGEE in the germline V gene. As DNA, the CDR3 is TGTGCCAGCAGCGTAGCTCCTCAACCGGGACAGGAAGGCTACACCTTC. Protein: CASSVAPQPGQEGYTF.

The chain employs TRBV19 and TRBJ1-4; D possibly corresponds to TRBD1 (5 bases). Per germline, CDR1 LNHDA and CDR2 SQIVND (reference sequence). Trimming left V 3 bases short and J 6 bases short, with 17 bases between. The CDR3 spans 16 residues. The CDR3 spells CASSISQWVGDEKLFF. The CDR3 region has the DNA TGTGCCAGTAGTATTTCGCAGTGGGTAGGGGATGAAAAACTGTTTTTT. The complete variable domain, with remaining parts taken from reference TRBV19 and TRBJ1-4, reads DGGITQSPKYLFRKEGQNVTLSCEQNLNHDAMYWYRQDPGQGLRLIYYSQIVNDFQKGDIAEGYSVSREKKESFPLTVTSAQKNPTAFYLCASSISQWVGDEKLFFGSGTQLSVL.

This CDR3 is CASSPGQGGNEQFF. Here the CDR3 DNA reads TGCGCCAGCAGCCCGGGACAGGGAGGGAATGAGCAGTTCTTC. The J gene is TRBJ2-1, the V gene TRBV5-1, with TRBD1 identical over 9 bases. There are 14 residues in the CDR3. V was clipped by 4 bases and J by 7 bases; unmatched bases: 6. The V gene's germline CDR1 is SGHRS and CDR2 YFSETQ. The full variable domain, completed using reference TRBV5-1 and TRBJ2-1, is KAGVTQTPRYLIKTRGQQVTLSCSPISGHRSVSWYQQTPGQGLQFLFEYFSETQRNKGNFPGRFSGRQFSNSRSEMNVSTLELGDSALYLCASSPGQGGNEQFFGPGTRLTVL.

The chain carries TRBV28 and TRBJ1-2; no clear D gene. Trimming left V 3 bases short and J 8 bases short, with 10 bases between. The germline CDR1 and CDR2 sequences are MDHEN and SYDVKM. This CDR3 comprises 12 residues. CDR3 coding DNA: TGTGCCAGCAGTTTGTCAGGCGGGGGCTACACCTTC. Translated: CASSLSGGGYTF.